This T cell receptor beta chain stems from a study of cytomegalovirus exposure and HLA in healthy donors. The CDR3 consists of 14 residues. V was shortened by 4 bases and J by 0 bases, with 10 bases between the two germline ends. Germline CDR1 and CDR2: KGHSH and LQKENI. Primers for the PCR totalled 60 Vbeta and 13 Jbeta. Produced via immunoSEQ multiplex PCR; TCRdb's table is partial and in-frame only. In the table there are about 150,000 clones, roughly 70% of which are singletons. Findings and limits, study-wide: Donors were assumed by presence/absence analyses to have roughly uniform sequencing depth.

A word on this clone: The antigen is unknown.

Sequencing used PBMCs. This clonotype originated in a woman in her sixties or seventies in good health and CMV-seropositive. The V gene is TRBV18, the J gene TRBJ2-7; perhaps TRBD2 as D (6 bases). CDR3 nucleotide sequence: TGTGCCAGCTCACAAAGCGGGTCCTCCTACGAGCAGTACTTC. Amino acids: CASSQSGSSYEQYF.